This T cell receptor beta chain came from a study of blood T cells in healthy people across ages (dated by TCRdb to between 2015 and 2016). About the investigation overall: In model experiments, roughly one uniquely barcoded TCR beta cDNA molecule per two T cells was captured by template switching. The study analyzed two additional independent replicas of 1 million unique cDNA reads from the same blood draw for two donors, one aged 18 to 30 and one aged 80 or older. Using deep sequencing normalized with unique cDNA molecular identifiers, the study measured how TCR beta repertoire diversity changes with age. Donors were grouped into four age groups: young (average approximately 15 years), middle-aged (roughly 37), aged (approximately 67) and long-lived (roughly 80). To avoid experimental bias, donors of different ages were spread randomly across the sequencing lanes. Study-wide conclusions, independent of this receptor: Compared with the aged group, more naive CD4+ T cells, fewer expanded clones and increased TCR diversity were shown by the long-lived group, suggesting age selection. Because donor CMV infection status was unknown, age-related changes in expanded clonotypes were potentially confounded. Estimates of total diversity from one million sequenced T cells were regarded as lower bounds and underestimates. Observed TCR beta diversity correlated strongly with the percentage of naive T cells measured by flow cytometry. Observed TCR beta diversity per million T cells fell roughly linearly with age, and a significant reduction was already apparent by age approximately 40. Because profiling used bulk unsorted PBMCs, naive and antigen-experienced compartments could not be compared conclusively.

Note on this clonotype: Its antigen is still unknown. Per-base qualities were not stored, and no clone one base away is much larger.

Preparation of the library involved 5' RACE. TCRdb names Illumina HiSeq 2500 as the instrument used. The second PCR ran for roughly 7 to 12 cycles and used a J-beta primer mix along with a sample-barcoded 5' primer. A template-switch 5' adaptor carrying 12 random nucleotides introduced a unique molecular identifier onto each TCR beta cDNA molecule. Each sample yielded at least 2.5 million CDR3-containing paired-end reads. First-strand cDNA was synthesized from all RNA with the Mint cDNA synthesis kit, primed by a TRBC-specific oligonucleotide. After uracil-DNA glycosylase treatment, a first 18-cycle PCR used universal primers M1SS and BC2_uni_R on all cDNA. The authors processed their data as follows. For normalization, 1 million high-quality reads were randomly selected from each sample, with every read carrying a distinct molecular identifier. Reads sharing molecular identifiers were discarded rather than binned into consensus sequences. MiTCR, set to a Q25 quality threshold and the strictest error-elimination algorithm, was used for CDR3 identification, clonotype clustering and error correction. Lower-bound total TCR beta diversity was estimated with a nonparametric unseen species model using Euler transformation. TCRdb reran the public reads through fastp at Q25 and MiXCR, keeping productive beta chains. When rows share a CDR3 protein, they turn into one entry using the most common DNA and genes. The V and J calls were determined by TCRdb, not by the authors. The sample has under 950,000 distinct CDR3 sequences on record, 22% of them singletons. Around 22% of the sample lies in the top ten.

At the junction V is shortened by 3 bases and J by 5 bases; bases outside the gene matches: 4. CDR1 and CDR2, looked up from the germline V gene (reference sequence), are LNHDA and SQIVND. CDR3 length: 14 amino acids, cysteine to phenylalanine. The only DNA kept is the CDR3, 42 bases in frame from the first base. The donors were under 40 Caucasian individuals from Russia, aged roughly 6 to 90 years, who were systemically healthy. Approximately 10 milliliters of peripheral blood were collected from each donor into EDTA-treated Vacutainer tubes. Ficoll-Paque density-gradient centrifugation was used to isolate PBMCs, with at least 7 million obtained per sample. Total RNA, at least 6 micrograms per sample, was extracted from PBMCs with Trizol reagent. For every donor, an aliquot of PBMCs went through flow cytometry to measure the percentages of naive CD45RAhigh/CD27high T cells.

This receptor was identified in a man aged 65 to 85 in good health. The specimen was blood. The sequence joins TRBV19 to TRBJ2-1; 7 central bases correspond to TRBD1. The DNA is TGTGCCAGTAGTATTAGGGGGCTTAACAATGAGCAGTTCTTC. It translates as CASSIRGLNNEQFF.